The 31 T cell receptor beta chains below all came from one sample that was sequenced in a study of tissue T cells after allogeneic stem cell transplantation. Sequenced by immunoSEQ multiplex PCR; TCRdb stores in-frame clones only, minus some. The sample consists of about 50,000 clones, over 65% of them appearing once. The sequencing input was sorted cells pooled from one or two spleens. These receptors all come from a pool of C57BL/6 mice in good health.

With regard to this clone: Gene names follow the mouse nomenclature. The read comes to an end 1 residue before the CDR3 does, leaving the germline J gene to fill in the end. This chain links TRBV16 with TRBJ2-5, with D perhaps TRBD1 (6 bases). Looked up from germline, CDR1 is SGHSA and CDR2 is FRNQAP. The CDR3 has 15 amino acids. Trimming removed 0 bases from V and 1 base from J, with 8 bases in between. CDR3 DNA, as far as it was read: TGTGCAAGCAGCTTAGAAGGGACATACCAAGACACCCAGTAC. Translation: CASSLEGTYQDTQY. The CDR3, in full, reads CASSLEGTYQDTQYF.

Details on this clone: The gene names here belong to mouse. The read ends 1 residue before the CDR3 terminus; that terminus is restored from the germline J gene. The gene calls are TRBV16 and TRBJ2-7; D is uncertain. Germline CDR1 is SGHSA and CDR2 is FRNQAP. This CDR3 contains 14 residues. Trimming cost V 3 bases and J 0 bases, with 9 bases left between them. The CDR3 reads CASSFRQSSYEQYF. The DNA read from the CDR3 is TGTGCAAGCAGCTTCCGACAAAGCTCCTATGAACAGTAC.

A few counts support this clone. Germline and genes: mouse. The CDR3 is cut off 1 residue early in the read; its end comes from the germline J gene. The rearrangement links TRBV20 to TRBJ1-3; the D is unclear. Germline assignment: CDR1 GFQATS and CDR2 STVNSAI. The ends were cut back, 7 bases at V and 0 bases at J, with 7 bases in the middle. The CDR3 loop spans 12 amino acids. CDR3 DNA (partial): TGTGGTGGAAAGAATTCTGGAAATACGCTCTAT. It codes for CGGKNSGNTLY. The whole CDR3 region reads CGGKNSGNTLYF.

As for this clone: The gene names given are mouse names. The missing CDR3 end, 1 residue past where the read stops, is filled in from the germline J gene. This chain links TRBV12-1 with TRBJ2-5; 11 nucleotides agree with TRBD1. Trimming removed 3 bases from V and 2 bases from J; junction bases left unmatched: 3. CDR1 and CDR2 from the germline V gene are SGHSN and HYEKVE. This CDR3 is built from 15 residues. Here the CDR3 reads CASSAGTGGQDTQYF. The DNA read from the CDR3 is TGTGCCAGCTCTGCCGGGACAGGGGGCCAAGACACCCAGTAC.

This clone was observed a few times. Gene names refer to mouse genes. The read halts 1 residue ahead of the CDR3 end, with the missing end drawn from the germline J gene. This chain joins TRBV12-2 and TRBJ2-1, with D unclear. Germline CDR1 reads SGHLS; CDR2 reads HYDKME. Trimming removed 0 bases from V and 4 bases from J, with 6 bases in between. CDR3 length equals 13 residues. CDR3 residues: CASSLEWYAEQFF. Incomplete CDR3 DNA: TGTGCCAGCTCTCTCGAATGGTATGCTGAGCAGTTC.

Of note for this clone: All gene names here are mouse names. The read terminates 1 residue before the CDR3 end, so the remaining end is supplied by the germline J gene. The sample contains more than one DNA sequence encoding this CDR3. This chain connects TRBV5 to TRBJ1-3; D is perhaps TRBD1 (6 bases). CDR1 is LGHNA and CDR2 is YNLKQL in the germline V gene (reference sequence). The V end was cut by 4 bases, the J end by 0 bases, with 7 bases between. The CDR3 contains 14 residues. CDR3 in amino acids: CASSRTDSGNTLYF. The CDR3 bases that were read are TGTGCCAGCAGCCGGACAGATTCTGGAAATACGCTCTAT.

As concerns this clone: The genes are named according to mouse. The CDR3 region is CASSEGTTNERLFF. Incomplete CDR3 DNA: TGTGCCAGCAGTGAAGGGACAACCAACGAAAGATTATTT. This chain joins TRBV13-3 and TRBJ1-4; maybe TRBD1 (6 bases). The read terminates 1 residue ahead of where the CDR3 ends, so the germline J gene completes it. Germline values: CDR1 NNHDY, CDR2 SYVADS. V dropped 2 bases and J dropped 3 bases, with 8 bases sitting between them. The CDR3 sequence is 14 residues long. The full variable domain, in which reference TRBV13-3 and TRBJ1-4 provide the parts outside the CDR3, is EAAVTQSPRSKVAVTGGKVTLSCHQTNNHDYMYWYRQDTGHGLRLIHYSYVADSTEKGDIPDGYKASRPSQENFSLILELASLSQTAVYFCASSEGTTNERLFFGHGTKLSVL.

Concerning this clone itself: Gene names are mouse gene names. The sequenced fragment ends 1 residue before the CDR3 boundary, so the rest is inferred from the germline J gene. J is TRBJ1-4 and V is TRBV12-2, with D unresolved. The V gene's germline CDR1 is SGHLS and CDR2 HYDKME. V lost 4 bases to trimming and J lost 0 bases, with 5 bases between them. This CDR3 is 13 amino acids long. The covered CDR3 bases are TGTGCCAGCTCCCCCTTTTCCAACGAAAGATTATTT. Translated, it gives CASSPFSNERLF. The entire CDR3 reads CASSPFSNERLFF.

About this clone: The germline and genes are mouse ones. Read coverage stops 1 residue before the CDR3 terminus; the germline J gene supplies the remainder. The J gene is TRBJ2-3, the V gene TRBV13-1; 7 bases are shared with TRBD2. Trimming at V came to 0 bases and at J to 2 bases, leaving 3 bases not matched to a gene. The CDR3 loop spans 15 amino acids. CDR1 and CDR2 from the germline V gene are NSHNY and SYGAGN. Partial CDR3 DNA: TGTGCCAGCAGTGATGGTGGGGGGTCTGCAGAAACGCTGTAT. Translation gives CASSDGGGSAETLY. From start to end, the CDR3 is CASSDGGGSAETLYF.

Turning to this clone: Here the gene names and germline are mouse. Read data end 1 residue before the CDR3 end; the end is taken from the germline J gene. The chain carries TRBV16 and TRBJ2-1; D ambiguous. V was trimmed by 1 base and J by 6 bases, leaving 4 bases between them. Germline lookup yields CDR1 SGHSA and CDR2 FRNQAP. The CDR3 is 12 amino acids. Partial CDR3 DNA: TGTGCAAGCAGCTTAGTGGGTGCTGAGCAGTTC. Translation: CASSLVGAEQF. From start to end, the CDR3 is CASSLVGAEQFF.

On this clone itself: Any gene name here is a mouse gene name. The read ends 1 residue shy of where the CDR3 ends; the end is completed using the germline J gene. The identical CDR3 is also encoded by other nucleotide sequences in the sample. The chain has TRBV1 and TRBJ2-4, with no clear D. The CDR3 extends over 13 amino acids. The V gene lost 2 bases and the J gene lost 0 bases, with 3 bases spanning the gap. Germline V lookup: CDR1 NSQYPW, CDR2 LRSPGD (reference sequence). The CDR3 reads CTCSANSQNTLYF. CDR3 bases read: TGCACCTGCAGTGCAAATAGTCAAAACACCTTGTAC.

Worth noting for this clone: Genes and germline are mouse. Sequencing ends 1 residue short of the CDR3 end; the germline J gene provides the rest. This chain joins TRBV12-1 and TRBJ1-4; unclear D gene. The V end was cut by 0 bases, the J end by 7 bases, with 2 bases between. The CDR3 runs 11 residues. CDR1 is SGHSN, CDR2 HYEKVE, per germline. The CDR3 sequence is CASSLLERLFF. Partial CDR3 DNA: TGTGCCAGCTCTCTCCTCGAAAGATTATTT.

This clone has just one count. Mouse names are used for the genes. With the read ending 1 residue before the CDR3 end, the germline J gene is used to fill in that end. The chain carries TRBV15 and TRBJ1-1; D ambiguous. The CDR3 length is 10 residues. Trimming pared 2 bases from V and 5 bases from J, leaving 0 bases between. Germline CDR1 SGHND, CDR2 FRSKSL. CDR3 loop: CASSLTEVFF. CDR3 bases read: TGTGCCAGCAGTTTAACAGAAGTCTTC.

This clone was recorded a few times. Gene names follow the mouse nomenclature. The read ends 1 residue before the CDR3 terminus; that terminus is restored from the germline J gene. V is TRBV2 and J is TRBJ2-1; 9 bases match TRBD1. J was trimmed by 6 bases and V by 1 base; bases with no gene match: 1. CDR3 length: 14 residues. In germline, CDR1 is LGHNA, CDR2 YSYQKL. The covered CDR3 bases are TGTGCCAGCAGCCAAGCGGACAGGGGTGCTGAGCAGTTC. This gives the protein CASSQADRGAEQF. From start to end, the CDR3 is CASSQADRGAEQFF.

Concerning this clone itself: Gene and germline names: mouse. The DNA ends 1 residue before the CDR3 does, and the rest of the CDR3 is filled in from the germline J gene. The chain employs TRBV12-2 and TRBJ1-6; D call uncertain. TRBJ1-6 qualifies as an ORF whose function is uncertain. Germline CDR1 SGHLS, CDR2 HYDKME. The CDR3 sequence is 13 residues long. Trimming took off 4 bases at V and 3 bases at J, with 6 bases between the two ends. CDR3 loop: CASSHFYNSPLYF. The sequenced part of the CDR3 DNA is TGTGCCAGCTCACATTTCTATAATTCGCCCCTCTAC.

Concerning this clone itself: The genes and germline here are from mouse. The CDR3 end falls 1 residue outside the read, so it is completed with the germline J gene. The rearrangement joins TRBV1 to TRBJ1-4; 11 nucleotides match TRBD1. Germline V gene data show CDR1 as NSQYPW and CDR2 as LRSPGD (reference sequence). V trimming: 3 bases; J trimming: 4 bases; junction bases outside the gene matches: 1. CDR3 size: 15 residues. The CDR3 protein is CTCSAGTGGNERLFF. CDR3 DNA, as far as it was read: TGCACCTGCAGTGCGGGGACAGGGGGCAACGAAAGATTATTT. The entire variable domain, with the rest obtained from reference TRBV1 and TRBJ1-4, is as follows: VTLLEQNPRWRLVPRGQAVNLRCILKNSQYPWMSWYQQDLQKQLQWLFTLRSPGDKEVKSLPGADYLATRVTDTELRLQVANMSQGRTLYCTCSAGTGGNERLFFGHGTKLSVL.

About this clone itself: Here the gene names and germline are mouse. Partial CDR3 DNA: TGTGCCAGCAGCCAAGATAGGTGGGGGGGCTATGCTGAGCAGTTC. Its translation is CASSQDRWGGYAEQF. The CDR3 reads in full as CASSQDRWGGYAEQFF. The chain links TRBV2 to TRBJ2-1, with TRBD2 matching over 8 bases. Coverage ceases 1 residue before the CDR3 finishes, and the germline J gene fills in the end. The CDR3 length is 16 residues. Germline loops: CDR1 LGHNA, CDR2 YSYQKL. The V and J ends lost 0 bases and 3 bases, in that order; junction bases with no gene match: 4.

Comments on this clone: Any gene name here is a mouse gene name. The CDR3 is cut off 1 residue early in the read; its end comes from the germline J gene. This chain connects TRBV3 to TRBJ2-7, with 9 positions matching TRBD2. Germline V gene data show CDR1 as SNHLY and CDR2 as FYNGKV (reference sequence). The CDR3 has 17 amino acids. The V and J ends lost 1 base and 0 bases, in that order; junction bases with no gene match: 7. Partial CDR3 DNA: TGTGCCAGCAGCTTAGAGGGGGCTGGGGGGGACTCCTATGAACAGTAC. The encoded protein is CASSLEGAGGDSYEQY. Given in full, the CDR3 is CASSLEGAGGDSYEQYF.

As regards this clone: All gene names here are mouse names. The CDR3 is cut off 1 residue early in the read; its end comes from the germline J gene. V usage is TRBV14 and J usage is TRBJ1-1, with 9 bases lining up with TRBD1. The CDR3 is 14 residues long. The J segment lost 5 bases and the V segment lost 5 bases, leaving 7 bases of the junction unmatched. Germline CDR1 SGHDT, CDR2 FRDEAV. This CDR3 reads CASRRDREGTEVFF. Partial CDR3 DNA: TGTGCCAGCAGAAGGGACAGGGAAGGTACAGAAGTCTTC.

Worth noting for this clone: Mouse gene names apply. The sequence runs out 1 residue before the end of the CDR3; the remainder is reconstructed from the germline J gene. This chain joins TRBV3 and TRBJ2-5; D uncertain. CDR1 is SNHLY, CDR2 FYNGKV, per germline (reference sequence). Trimming stripped 1 base from V and 2 bases from J, with 4 bases between. The CDR3 contains 13 residues. CDR3 protein: CASSLGAQDTQYF. Partial CDR3 DNA: TGTGCCAGCAGCTTAGGGGCCCAAGACACCCAGTAC.

The sample holds a few counts of this clone. Mouse gene names and germline throughout. Partial CDR3 DNA: TGTGCCAGCGGTGATTCAGGGGGGGACACAGAAGTCTTC. Translation: CASGDSGGDTEVF. The full CDR3 is CASGDSGGDTEVFF. The rearrangement links TRBV13-2 to TRBJ1-1, with 7 bases matching TRBD1. The read ends 1 residue early relative to the CDR3; the germline J gene fills the gap. Germline V gene sequence: CDR1 NNHNN, CDR2 SYGAGS (reference sequence). The CDR3 sequence is 14 residues long. V dropped 1 base and J dropped 3; count of bases not matched to a gene: 3.

On this clone itself: Gene names follow the mouse nomenclature. The CDR3 end is not reached by the read, which stops 1 residue before it; the germline J gene fills it in. The chain employs TRBV19 and TRBJ2-3, with unresolved D. The CDR3 is 15 residues long. CDR1 is FNHDT, CDR2 SITEND, per germline (reference sequence). The ends were cut back, 2 bases at V and 0 bases at J, with 10 bases in the middle. The DNA read from the CDR3 is TGTGCCAGCAGTATTTCCCAGTCTAGTGCAGAAACGCTGTAT. This translates into CASSISQSSAETLY. The CDR3 in its entirety is CASSISQSSAETLYF.

As for this clone: The gene names here belong to mouse. The read stops 1 residue short of the end of the CDR3; the missing end is completed from the germline J gene. V usage is TRBV13-2 and J usage is TRBJ2-5, with D perhaps TRBD2 (5 bases). Germline lookup yields CDR1 NNHNN and CDR2 SYGAGS (reference sequence). The CDR3 consists of 13 residues. Deletions cut 3 bases from V and 5 bases from J, with 10 bases between. The DNA read from the CDR3 is TGTGCCAGCGGTGGTGGGGTCGGAGACACCCAGTAC. This codes for CASGGGVGDTQY. The CDR3 reads in full as CASGGGVGDTQYF.

Comment on this clone: The genes are named according to mouse. The read stops 1 residue short of the end of the CDR3; the missing end is completed from the germline J gene. V and J are TRBV29 and TRBJ1-1; a possible D gene is TRBD1 (5 bases). V gave up 1 base and J gave up 1 base, with 10 bases separating them. The germline V gene encodes CDR1 MSHET and CDR2 SYDVDS. The CDR3 sequence is 15 residues long. Here the CDR3 reads CASSLWQGGNTEVFF. The CDR3 bases that were read are TGTGCTAGCAGTTTATGGCAGGGAGGAAACACAGAAGTCTTC.

About this clone itself: Gene names and germline match the mouse. The CDR3 end lies 1 residue beyond the end of the read and is filled in from the germline J gene. The rearrangement uses TRBV12-1 and TRBJ1-4, with a weak D call TRBD1 (5 bases). The CDR3 is 13 amino acids. Trimming left V 0 bases short and J 5 bases short, with 6 bases between. Germline lookup yields CDR1 SGHSN and CDR2 HYEKVE. CDR3 sequence: CASSLGGNERLFF. CDR3 bases read: TGTGCCAGCTCTCTCGGGGGAAACGAAAGATTATTT.

A word on this clone: Mouse germline and gene names are used. The CDR3 end lies 1 residue beyond the end of the read and is filled in from the germline J gene. This sequence joins TRBV15 and TRBJ2-7; D gene ambiguous. CDR3 size: 13 residues. The germline CDR1 and CDR2 sequences are SGHND and FRSKSL. The germline V and J ends were trimmed by 1 base and 0 bases, with 4 bases remaining between them. CDR3 residues: CASSLGISYEQYF. The part of the CDR3 DNA that was read is TGTGCCAGCAGTTTAGGGATCTCCTATGAACAGTAC. The full variable domain, completed using reference TRBV15 and TRBJ2-7, is DAGVTQTPRHEVAEKGQTIILKCEPVSGHNDLFWYRQTKIQGLELLSYFRSKSLMEDGGAFKDRFKAEMLNSSFSTLKIQPTEPKDSAVYLCASSLGISYEQYFGPGTRLTVL.

A note on this clone: Any gene name here is a mouse gene name. Read sequence stops 1 residue before the CDR3 end, and the germline J gene provides the missing end. The chain recombines TRBV5 with TRBJ2-5; 8 bases are a match to TRBD1. The CDR3 extends over 14 amino acids. Trimming removed 4 bases from V and 6 bases from J; junction bases left unmatched: 6. Germline assignment: CDR1 LGHNA and CDR2 YNLKQL (reference sequence). CDR3 loop: CASSPDRVGDTQYF. CDR3 bases read: TGTGCCAGCAGCCCGGACAGGGTGGGGGACACCCAGTAC.

This clone was observed once. Gene names follow the mouse nomenclature. The CDR3 extends 1 residue past the end of the read, so its final part is completed from the germline J gene. The V call is TRBV13-2, the J call TRBJ2-3; a weak D match, TRBD2 (6 bases). The CDR3 totals 15 residues. V lost 0 bases and J lost 0, with 8 bases in between. The germline V gene has CDR1 NNHNN and CDR2 SYGAGS (reference sequence). The CDR3 bases that were read are TGTGCCAGCGGTGATGTATGGGGGAGTGCAGAAACGCTGTAT. Protein: CASGDVWGSAETLY. The full CDR3 reads CASGDVWGSAETLYF.

To note about this clone: Genes here carry mouse names. The sequence runs out 1 residue before the end of the CDR3; the remainder is reconstructed from the germline J gene. This rearrangement joins TRBV29 to TRBJ1-6, with D unclear. TRBJ1-6 is given ORF status, its function remaining uncertain. CDR3 length: 17 residues. Trimming took 0 bases from V and 0 from J, leaving 9 bases between them. Per germline, CDR1 MSHET and CDR2 SYDVDS. The CDR3 protein is CASSLSPDNSYNSPLYF. The DNA read from the CDR3 is TGTGCTAGCAGTTTATCTCCTGACAATTCCTATAATTCGCCCCTCTAC.

This clone has more than one count but fewer than ten. Genes and germline come from the mouse. The sequence runs out 1 residue before the end of the CDR3; the remainder is reconstructed from the germline J gene. The chain employs TRBV1 and TRBJ2-7; weak D call: TRBD1 (8 bases). Germline CDR1 and CDR2: NSQYPW and LRSPGD (reference sequence). V was clipped by 5 bases and J by 7 bases, with 12 bases between them. The CDR3 runs 12 residues. CDR3 DNA (partial): TGCACCTGCAGTACACAGGGGGGGGAACAGTAC. Protein sequence: CTCSTQGGEQY. The whole CDR3 protein reads CTCSTQGGEQYF. Combining the CDR3 with reference TRBV1 and TRBJ2-7 gives the whole variable domain VTLLEQNPRWRLVPRGQAVNLRCILKNSQYPWMSWYQQDLQKQLQWLFTLRSPGDKEVKSLPGADYLATRVTDTELRLQVANMSQGRTLYCTCSTQGGEQYFGPGTRLTVL.

With regard to this clone: The genes and germline here are from mouse. The read is 1 residue too short to cover the CDR3 end, so that end is filled in from the germline J gene. The chain carries TRBV4 and TRBJ2-3; 7 bases agree with TRBD1. Germline V gives CDR1 LGHDT, CDR2 YNNKQL (reference sequence). CDR3 length equals 13 residues. Unmatched junction bases numbered 4, after V lost 4 bases and J lost 6 bases. CDR3 DNA, as far as it was read: TGTGCCAGCAGCTTTGACAGGGATGAAACGCTGTAT. Its translation: CASSFDRDETLY. The complete CDR3 reads CASSFDRDETLYF. Combining the CDR3 with reference TRBV4 and TRBJ2-3 gives the whole variable domain ETAVFQTPNYHVTQVGNEVSFNCKQTLGHDTMYWYKQDSKKLLKIMFSYNNKQLIVNETVPRRFSPQSSDKAHLNLRIKSVEPEDSAVYLCASSFDRDETLYFGSGTRLTVL.